One sample yielded the 9 T cell receptor beta chains listed below, sequenced in a study of T cells in Graves' hyperthyroidism and ophthalmopathy. The CDR3 regions of TCR beta were amplified from RNA transcripts. The study used the HTBI primer set for a first-round RT-PCR of the TCR CDR3. TCRdb redid the calling of the multiplex PCR reads with MiXCR, one entry per CDR3 protein. This table has 480,000 or so distinct CDR3 sequences, roughly an eighth appearing once. Sequenced: blood. The receptors here all came from a woman aged 18-29 years with Graves' hyperthyroidism.

There are many counts of this clonotype. The gene calls are TRBV11-3 and TRBJ2-5, with D maybe TRBD2 (5 bases). The germline CDR1 and CDR2 sequences are SGHNT and YENEEA. V lost 3 bases, J lost 0 bases, and 8 bases lay in between. This CDR3 spans 14 amino acids. Written as DNA, the CDR3 is TGTGCCAGCAGCTTTCGGGGTCACCAAGAGACCCAGTACTTC. It is translated as CASSFRGHQETQYF.

This clonotype was found many times. The gene calls are TRBV30 and TRBJ1-2; unclear D gene. The CDR3 sequence is 11 residues long. CDR1 and CDR2 from the germline V gene are GTSNPN and SVGIG (reference sequence). The V gene lost 8 bases and the J gene lost 4 bases, with 11 bases spanning the gap. CDR3 sequence (DNA): TGTGCCCACCGGCGGGGCTATGGCTACACCTTC. Translating it yields CAHRRGYGYTF.

The sample holds many counts of this clonotype. The CDR3 DNA reads TGTGCCACCAGTGACCCGGGACAGGGCGGGATAGAGACCCAGTACTTC. Its translation: CATSDPGQGGIETQYF. The V gene is TRBV24-1, the J gene TRBJ2-5, with 9 positions matching TRBD1. The CDR3 extends over 16 amino acids. The germline CDR1 and CDR2 sequences are KGHDR and SFDVKD. The J segment lost 4 bases and the V segment lost 4 bases, leaving 9 bases of the junction unmatched.

The chain combines TRBV9 with TRBJ2-2; 9 nucleotides agree with TRBD1. Germline V gene data show CDR1 as SGDLS and CDR2 as YYNGEE. The ends lost 4 bases at V and 4 bases at J; junction bases unmatched: 11. This CDR3 has 17 amino acids. CDR3 bases: TGTGCCAGCAGCCCTCGACAGGGGACAGGGTCCACCGGGGAGCTGTTTTTT. Amino acid sequence: CASSPRQGTGSTGELFF.

This clonotype was picked up many times. J is TRBJ2-1 and V is TRBV10-3; 10 bases are a match to TRBD2. Germline-derived CDR1 and CDR2 are ENHRY and SYGVKD. This CDR3 is 15 amino acids long. After removal of 6 bases from V and 4 bases from J, the junction contained 6 bases not matched to a gene. CDR3 in amino acids: CAIRALAGQYNEQFF. The CDR3 DNA sequence: TGTGCCATCAGAGCACTAGCGGGACAATACAATGAGCAGTTCTTC.

The chain employs TRBV24-1 and TRBJ2-7; 9 nucleotides line up with TRBD1. Trimming took 4 bases from V and 2 from J; bases not matched to a gene: 8. The CDR3 length is 16 residues. The V gene's germline CDR1 is KGHDR and CDR2 SFDVKD. CDR3 in DNA: TGTGCCACCAGTGACCGGGACAGGGTACGTCCCTACGAGCAGTACGTC. Protein product: CATSDRDRVRPYEQYV.

This clonotype was seen repeatedly, ten times or more. This chain connects TRBV11-2 to TRBJ2-1; TRBD1 matches at 8 bases. V lost 5 bases to trimming and J lost 11 bases; unmatched junction nucleotides: 8. Germline V lookup: CDR1 SGHAT, CDR2 FQNNGV. CDR3 length equals 13 residues. DNA for the CDR3: TGTGCCAGCAGCGCCGGACAGGGTGGGAAGCAGTTCTTC. It specifies CASSAGQGGKQFF.

This clonotype was picked up many times. The chain links TRBV19 to TRBJ1-2; 10 positions agree with TRBD1. The CDR3 totals 13 residues. Looked up from germline, CDR1 is LNHDA and CDR2 is SQIVND (reference sequence). V shed 6 bases, J shed 3 bases, and the junction held 1 base outside the gene matches. Written as DNA, the CDR3 is TGTGCCAGTAGGGGACAGGGGTACTATGGCTACACCTTC. Its protein is CASRGQGYYGYTF.

The chain couples TRBV12-3 or TRBV12-4 to TRBJ2-7; TRBD1 matches 10 bases. This CDR3 is built from 14 residues. The ends lost 7 bases at V and 6 bases at J; junction bases unmatched: 9. The CDR3 nucleotides are TGTGCCAGCACTAAGACAGGGGGCATTTTCGAGCAGTACTTC. It encodes CASTKTGGIFEQYF.